A single sample is the source of the 18 T cell receptor beta chains below, sequenced in a study of glioma-infiltrating T cells after dendritic cell vaccination. Data came from immunoSEQ multiplex PCR; TCRdb stores just in-frame clones and leaves some out. The sample includes 25,000 to 35,000 clones, 90% seen only once; the top ten take less than 2.5%. This sample comprised blood, obtained before dendritic cell vaccination. The receptors were sampled from a human donor with glioblastoma.

CDR3 region: CASTPRTGNNEQFF. CDR3 nucleotides: TGTGCCAGCACTCCGAGGACTGGAAACAATGAGCAGTTCTTC. This chain connects TRBV6-1 to TRBJ2-1; D is possibly TRBD2 (5 bases). Trimming cost V 7 bases and J 5 bases, with 15 bases left between them. Germline V lookup: CDR1 MNHNS, CDR2 SASEGT. This CDR3 region has 14 residues.

The chain has TRBV11-2 and TRBJ1-2; tentative D call: TRBD1 (5 bases). CDR1 is SGHAT, CDR2 FQNNGV, per germline. V lost 3 bases and J lost 4, with 9 bases in between. CDR3 length equals 13 residues. In nucleotides, the CDR3 is TGTGCCAGCAGCTTGGGGGGATTCTATGGCTACACCTTC. This codes for CASSLGGFYGYTF. The entire variable domain, with the rest obtained from reference TRBV11-2 and TRBJ1-2, is as follows: EAGVAQSPRYKIIEKRQSVAFWCNPISGHATLYWYQQILGQGPKLLIQFQNNGVVDDSQLPKDRFSAERLKGVDSTLKIQPAKLEDSAVYLCASSLGGFYGYTFGSGTRLTVV.

The gene calls are TRBV5-1 and TRBJ1-2; D not resolved. The CDR3 loop spans 17 amino acids. V lost 5 bases and J 0 bases, leaving 20 bases between the germline ends. Germline V CDR1 and CDR2: SGHRS, YFSETQ. In DNA, the CDR3 is TGCGCCAGCAGTAGTGACTACCCCTTATTAGCTAACTATGGCTACACCTTC. It specifies CASSSDYPLLANYGYTF. The variable domain in full, completed from reference TRBV5-1 and TRBJ1-2, reads KAGVTQTPRYLIKTRGQQVTLSCSPISGHRSVSWYQQTPGQGLQFLFEYFSETQRNKGNFPGRFSGRQFSNSRSEMNVSTLELGDSALYLCASSSDYPLLANYGYTFGSGTRLTVV.

This rearrangement joins TRBV5-1 to TRBJ2-1, with 9 bases fitting TRBD1. V lost 4 bases to trimming and J lost 4 bases; unmatched junction nucleotides: 6. The CDR3 runs to 15 residues. Germline loops: CDR1 SGHRS, CDR2 YFSETQ. The CDR3: CASSPGTGRYNEQFF. The CDR3, as DNA: TGCGCCAGCAGCCCCGGGACAGGGAGATACAATGAGCAGTTCTTC.

The chain is built from TRBV5-4 and TRBJ2-7; D unclear. From germline, CDR1 is SGHNT and CDR2 YYREEE (reference sequence). V was trimmed by 4 bases and J by 2 bases, leaving 10 bases between them. This CDR3 spans 13 amino acids. The CDR3 DNA follows: TGTGCCAGCAGCCGCCCAGATACCTACGAGCAGTACTTC. It codes for CASSRPDTYEQYF.

The CDR3 region is CASSLGNGRAFF. The DNA of the CDR3 is TGTGCCAGCAGCCTGGGGAACGGGAGAGCTTTCTTT. The chain employs TRBV4-2 and TRBJ1-1; D gene ambiguous. The CDR3 runs 12 residues. V was shortened by 4 bases and J by 10 bases, with 13 bases between the two germline ends. Germline values: CDR1 LGHNA, CDR2 YNFKEQ.

The genes are TRBV4-3 and TRBJ2-3; the D is unclear. The CDR3 length is 13 residues. CDR1 is LGHNA and CDR2 is YSLEER in the germline V gene. V was shortened by 2 bases and J by 10 bases, with 13 bases between the two germline ends. CDR3: CASSQHEEFPQYF. CDR3 coding DNA: TGCGCCAGCAGCCAACATGAGGAATTCCCGCAGTATTTT.

The chain has TRBV18 and TRBJ1-5, with D possibly TRBD1 on 5 matching bases. Germline assignment: CDR1 KGHSH and CDR2 LQKENI. The CDR3 extends over 15 amino acids. Between the trimmed V and J ends, which lost 6 bases and 3 bases, there was a span of 15 bases. The CDR3 bases are TGTGCCAGCTCTGACACGGGGGGAGACAATCAGCCCCAGCATTTT. Translating gives CASSDTGGDNQPQHF.

V is TRBV9 and J is TRBJ2-1, with 9 bases that match TRBD2. The CDR3 is 15 amino acids. CDR1 and CDR2 (germline): SGDLS, YYNGEE. Losses at the gene ends were 0 bases for V and 4 bases for J; bases not matched to a gene: 2. In DNA, the CDR3 is TGTGCCAGCAGCGTAGGAGCGGGGGGTTACAATGAGCAGTTCTTC. Amino acid sequence: CASSVGAGGYNEQFF.

This chain joins TRBV7-9 and TRBJ1-1; the D gene is possibly TRBD1 (5 bases). V was cut by 0 bases and J by 0 bases, with 8 bases left in between. The CDR3 loop spans 15 amino acids. The germline CDR1 and CDR2 sequences are SEHNR and FQNEAQ (reference sequence). The CDR3 DNA follows: TGTGCCAGCAGCTTAGCGGGGACTATGAACACTGAAGCTTTCTTT. Encoded protein: CASSLAGTMNTEAFF. Drawing the rest from reference TRBV7-9 and TRBJ1-1, the complete variable domain is DTGVSQNPRHKITKRGQNVTFRCDPISEHNRLYWYRQTLGQGPEFLTYFQNEAQLEKSRLLSDRFSAERPKGSFSTLEIQRTEQGDSAMYLCASSLAGTMNTEAFFGQGTRLTVV.

The chain links TRBV5-4 to TRBJ2-7; TRBD1 is a possible D gene (5 bases). Looked up from germline, CDR1 is SGHNT and CDR2 is YYREEE (reference sequence). V lost 4 bases, J lost 5 bases, and 13 bases lay in between. There are 13 residues in the CDR3. DNA of the CDR3: TGTGCCAGCAGCCCCGGGTCCAGGGACGAGCAGTACTTC. Translation gives CASSPGSRDEQYF.

This rearrangement joins TRBV6-1 to TRBJ2-5; 7 positions match TRBD2. The CDR3 extends over 14 amino acids. The germline gives CDR1 MNHNS, CDR2 SASEGT. V trimming: 1 base; J trimming: 7 bases; junction bases outside the gene matches: 6. The CDR3 DNA is TGTGCCAGCAGTGAAGAATACAGCGGGGTGACCCAGTACTTC. This translates into CASSEEYSGVTQYF.

The gene calls are TRBV2 and TRBJ2-2; D possibly corresponds to TRBD2 (6 bases). The CDR3 extends over 12 amino acids. Trimming took 5 bases from V and 5 from J, leaving 6 bases between them. In germline, CDR1 is SNHLY, CDR2 FYNNEI. CDR3 region: CASSRGTGELFF. The CDR3 nucleotides read TGTGCCAGCAGTCGGGGGACCGGGGAGCTGTTTTTT. Full variable domain (missing parts from reference TRBV2 and TRBJ2-2): EPEVTQTPSHQVTQMGQEVILRCVPISNHLYFYWYRQILGQKVEFLVSFYNNEISEKSEIFDDQFSVERPDGSNFTLKIRSTKLEDSAMYFCASSRGTGELFFGEGSRLTVL.

V and J are TRBV11-3 and TRBJ2-5, with D perhaps matching TRBD2 (5 bases). CDR1 and CDR2 (germline): SGHNT, YENEEA. V was shortened by 1 base and J by 2 bases, with 5 bases between the two germline ends. The CDR3 is 13 amino acids. CDR3: CASSLGGQETQYF. The CDR3 DNA follows: TGTGCCAGCAGCTTAGGAGGGCAAGAGACCCAGTACTTC.

V gene TRBV6-6 combines with J gene TRBJ2-7; tentative D call: TRBD1 (6 bases). There are 15 residues in the CDR3. V lost 6 bases and J 0 bases, leaving 15 bases between the germline ends. CDR1 MNHNY and CDR2 SVGAGI come from the germline V gene (reference sequence). CDR3 residues: CASSQGQGSSYEQYF. In DNA, the CDR3 is TGTGCCAGCAGCCAGGGGCAGGGAAGCTCCTACGAGCAGTACTTC.

CDR3 bases: TGCGCCAGCAGCGGCGGGACTAGCGGTACCTACGAGCAGTACTTC. This codes for CASSGGTSGTYEQYF. The rearrangement links TRBV5-1 to TRBJ2-7; 11 positions agree with TRBD2. The CDR3 has 15 residues. CDR1 is SGHRS and CDR2 is YFSETQ in the germline V gene. The ends lost 4 bases at V and 2 bases at J; junction bases unmatched: 5.

The chain links TRBV5-1 to TRBJ2-7; D may be TRBD1 (7 bases). The germline V gene has CDR1 SGHRS and CDR2 YFSETQ. The germline V and J ends were trimmed by 0 bases and 9 bases, with 13 bases remaining between them. The CDR3 length is 13 residues. In DNA, the CDR3 is TGCGCCAGCAGCTTGGTTCAGGGGGAGGTGCAGTACTTC. Amino acids: CASSLVQGEVQYF.

This chain links TRBV5-4 with TRBJ1-6; 10 bases fit TRBD1. CDR3 length: 18 residues. Germline CDR1 is SGHNT and CDR2 is YYREEE (reference sequence). V was pared by 4 bases and J by 0 bases, with 7 bases of the junction left unmatched. The CDR3 sequence is CASSKTGGGSSYNSPLHF. DNA for the CDR3: TGTGCCAGCAGCAAGACAGGGGGCGGGAGCTCCTATAATTCACCCCTCCACTTT. Combining the CDR3 with reference TRBV5-4 and TRBJ1-6 gives the whole variable domain ETGVTQSPTHLIKTRGQQVTLRCSSQSGHNTVSWYQQALGQGPQFIFQYYREEENGRGNFPPRFSGLQFPNYSSELNVNALELDDSALYLCASSKTGGGSSYNSPLHFGNGTRLTVT.